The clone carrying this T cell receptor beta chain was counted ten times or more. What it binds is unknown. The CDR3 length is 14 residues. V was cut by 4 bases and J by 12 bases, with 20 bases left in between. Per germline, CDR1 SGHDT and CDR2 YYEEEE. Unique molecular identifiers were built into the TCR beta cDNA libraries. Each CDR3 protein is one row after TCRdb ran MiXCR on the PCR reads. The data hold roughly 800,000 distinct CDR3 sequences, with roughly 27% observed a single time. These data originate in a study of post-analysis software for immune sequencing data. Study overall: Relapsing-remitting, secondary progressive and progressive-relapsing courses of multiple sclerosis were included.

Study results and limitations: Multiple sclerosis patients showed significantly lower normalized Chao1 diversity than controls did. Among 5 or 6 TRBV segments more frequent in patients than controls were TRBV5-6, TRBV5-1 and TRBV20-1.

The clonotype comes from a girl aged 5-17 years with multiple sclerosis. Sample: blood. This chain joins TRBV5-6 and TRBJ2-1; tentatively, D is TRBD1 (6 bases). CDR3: CASSPGTPYEGQFF. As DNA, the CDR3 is TGTGCCAGCAGCCCCGGGACACCTTACGAGGGGCAGTTCTTC. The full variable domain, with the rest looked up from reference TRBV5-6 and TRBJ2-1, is DAGVTQSPTHLIKTRGQQVTLRCSPKSGHDTVSWYQQALGQGPQFIFQYYEEEERQRGNFPDRFSGHQFPNYSSELNVNALLLGDSALYLCASSPGTPYEGQFFGPGTRLTVL.